A single sample gave rise to the 7 T cell receptor beta chains below, sequenced in a study of response to subunit inactivated influenza vaccine. Via MiXCR, TCRdb re-called the RT-PCR reads, giving one row per CDR3 protein. Found here are roughly 670,000 distinct CDR3 sequences, about 15% of them singletons; the top ten hold 7.5% to 9%. Material: PBMCs from blood, obtained around 15 days before vaccination. These receptors all stem from a man aged 50 or older who received an inactivated influenza vaccine.

This clonotype was recorded a few times. The chain carries TRBV5-4 and TRBJ2-5; 10 bases fit TRBD2. CDR3 length: 16 residues. The ends lost 5 bases at V and 7 bases at J; junction bases unmatched: 14. The germline CDR1 and CDR2 sequences are SGHNT and YYREEE (reference sequence). In DNA form, the CDR3 reads TGTGCCAGCAGTTTTACCGAGAGCGGGGGGGCATGGACCCAGTACTTC. Translated, it gives CASSFTESGGAWTQYF.

This clonotype was observed a few times. The chain uses TRBV4-2 and TRBJ2-1, with D unresolved. CDR1 is LGHNA and CDR2 is YNFKEQ in the germline V gene. The length of the CDR3 is 13 residues. The V gene lost 5 bases and the J gene lost 8 bases, with 13 bases spanning the gap. This chain's CDR3 is CASSAVLDDEQFF. The CDR3 DNA follows: TGTGCCAGCAGCGCGGTCTTGGACGATGAGCAGTTCTTC.

This chain connects TRBV7-2 to TRBJ2-6; D remains ambiguous. CDR3 size: 15 residues. Germline V CDR1 and CDR2: SGHTA, FQGNSA. Deletions cut 8 bases from V and 0 bases from J, with 11 bases between. The CDR3 DNA reads TGTGCCAGCCCAGTGATTTCCTCTGGGGCCAACGTCCTGACTTTC. The encoded protein is CASPVISSGANVLTF.

This clonotype was detected a few times. V usage is TRBV6-2 or TRBV6-3 and J usage is TRBJ2-1, with D perhaps TRBD2 (6 bases). CDR1 is MNHEY and CDR2 is SVGEGT in the germline V gene. CDR3 length: 16 residues. The V gene lost 4 bases and the J gene lost 9 bases, with 22 bases spanning the gap. CDR3 in DNA: TGTGCCAGCAGTTGGGACGGTCCCTCCGTCGGGAGTGAGCAGTTCTTC. Translated, it gives CASSWDGPSVGSEQFF.

The V gene is TRBV7-8, the J gene TRBJ1-5, with D uncertain. Trimming left V 1 base short and J 0 bases short, with 10 bases between. The length of the CDR3 is 16 residues. Looked up from germline, CDR1 is SGHVS and CDR2 is FQNEAQ. This CDR3 reads CASSLEFRSSNQPQHF. In DNA, the CDR3 is TGTGCCAGCAGCTTAGAGTTCAGGAGTAGCAATCAGCCCCAGCATTTT. Complete variable domain (other parts from reference TRBV7-8 and TRBJ1-5): GAGVSQSPRYKVAKRGQDVALRCDPISGHVSLFWYQQALGQGPEFLTYFQNEAQLDKSGLPSDRFFAERPEGSVSTLKIQRTQQEDSAVYLCASSLEFRSSNQPQHFGDGTRLSIL.

The chain is built from TRBV5-1 and TRBJ2-7, with D perhaps TRBD1 (6 bases). The germline CDR1 and CDR2 sequences are SGHRS and YFSETQ. This CDR3 comprises 14 residues. Trimming removed 3 bases at V and 0 bases at J, with 10 bases between. In DNA, the CDR3 is TGCGCCAGCAGCTACAGGGTTGACTCCTACGAGCAGTACTTC. Its translation is CASSYRVDSYEQYF.

This clonotype was counted between two and nine times. This chain joins TRBV20-1 and TRBJ2-5; no reliable D call. With 2 bases removed from V and 4 bases from J, the gap between germline ends came to 17 bases. Per the germline V gene, CDR1 is DFQATT and CDR2 is SNEGSKA (reference sequence). CDR3 length: 15 residues. CDR3 region: CSARSFLPSRETQYF. CDR3 DNA sequence: TGCAGTGCTAGATCATTCCTTCCTAGTAGAGAGACCCAGTACTTC.